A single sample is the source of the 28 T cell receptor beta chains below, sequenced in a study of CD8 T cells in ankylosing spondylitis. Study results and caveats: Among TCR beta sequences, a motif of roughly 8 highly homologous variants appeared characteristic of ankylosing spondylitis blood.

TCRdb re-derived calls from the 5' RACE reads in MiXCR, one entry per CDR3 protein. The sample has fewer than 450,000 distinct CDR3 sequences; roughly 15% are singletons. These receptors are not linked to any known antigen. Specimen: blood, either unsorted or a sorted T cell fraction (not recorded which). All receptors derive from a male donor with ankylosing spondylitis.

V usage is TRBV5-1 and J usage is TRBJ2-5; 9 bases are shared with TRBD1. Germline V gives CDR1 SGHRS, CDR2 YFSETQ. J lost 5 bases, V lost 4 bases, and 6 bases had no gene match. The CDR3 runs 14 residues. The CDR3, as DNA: TGCGCCAGCAGCCAACAGGGGGCCCATGAGACCCAGTACTTC. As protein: CASSQQGAHETQYF.

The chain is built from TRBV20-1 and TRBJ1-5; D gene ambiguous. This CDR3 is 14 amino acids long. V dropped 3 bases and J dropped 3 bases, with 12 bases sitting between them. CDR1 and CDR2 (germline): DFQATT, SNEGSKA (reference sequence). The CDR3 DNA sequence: TGCAGTGCTAGGTCCCCAGGTCCCAATCAGCCCCAGCATTTT. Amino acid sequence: CSARSPGPNQPQHF.

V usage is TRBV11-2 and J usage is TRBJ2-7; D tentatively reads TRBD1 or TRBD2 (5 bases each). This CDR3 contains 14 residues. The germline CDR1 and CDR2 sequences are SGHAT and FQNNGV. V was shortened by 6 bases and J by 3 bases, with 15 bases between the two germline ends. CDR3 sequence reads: CASRLPGRNYEQYF. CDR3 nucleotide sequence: TGTGCCAGCAGGCTCCCGGGACGGAACTACGAGCAGTACTTC.

In DNA form, the CDR3 reads TGCAGGGTATTAGGGACAACTAATATGAACACTGAAGCTTTCTTT. It encodes CRVLGTTNMNTEAFF. This rearrangement joins TRBV20-1 to TRBJ1-1; D might be TRBD1 (6 bases). CDR3 length: 15 residues. Germline assignment: CDR1 DFQATT and CDR2 SNEGSKA (reference sequence).

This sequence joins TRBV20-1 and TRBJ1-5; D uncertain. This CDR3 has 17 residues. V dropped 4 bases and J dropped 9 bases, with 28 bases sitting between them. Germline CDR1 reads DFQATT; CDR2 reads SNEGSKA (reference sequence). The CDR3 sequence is CSAIGGLDHLRDRPQHF. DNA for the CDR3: TGCAGTGCTATAGGTGGTCTCGATCATTTGAGGGATCGGCCCCAGCATTTT.

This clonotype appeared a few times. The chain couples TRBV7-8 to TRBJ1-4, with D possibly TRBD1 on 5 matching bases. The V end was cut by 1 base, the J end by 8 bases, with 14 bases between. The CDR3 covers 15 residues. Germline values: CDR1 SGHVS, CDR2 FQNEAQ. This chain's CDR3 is CASSLDGAGKEKLFF. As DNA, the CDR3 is TGTGCCAGCAGCTTAGACGGGGCGGGGAAGGAAAAACTGTTTTTT.

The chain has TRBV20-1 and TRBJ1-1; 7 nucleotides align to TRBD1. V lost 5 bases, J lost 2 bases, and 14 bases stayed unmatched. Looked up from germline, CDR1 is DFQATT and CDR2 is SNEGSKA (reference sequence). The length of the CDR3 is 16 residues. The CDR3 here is CSALSPSDRVNTEAFF. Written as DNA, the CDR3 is TGCAGTGCTCTCAGCCCCTCCGACAGGGTCAACACTGAAGCTTTCTTT.

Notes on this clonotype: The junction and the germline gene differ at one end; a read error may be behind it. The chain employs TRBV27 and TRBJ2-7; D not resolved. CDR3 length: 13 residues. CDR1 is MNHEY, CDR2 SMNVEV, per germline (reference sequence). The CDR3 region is CASRGRVSHEQYF. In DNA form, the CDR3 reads TGTGCCAGCAGAGGAAGGGTCTCCCACGAGCAGTACTTC.

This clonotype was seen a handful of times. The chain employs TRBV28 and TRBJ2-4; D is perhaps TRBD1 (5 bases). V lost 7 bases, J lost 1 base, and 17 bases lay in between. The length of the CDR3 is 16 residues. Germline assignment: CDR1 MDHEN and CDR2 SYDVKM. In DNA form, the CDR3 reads TGTGCCAGCAACCTGGGCGGCGCAGGGGCCAAAAACATTCAGTACTTC. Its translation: CASNLGGAGAKNIQYF.

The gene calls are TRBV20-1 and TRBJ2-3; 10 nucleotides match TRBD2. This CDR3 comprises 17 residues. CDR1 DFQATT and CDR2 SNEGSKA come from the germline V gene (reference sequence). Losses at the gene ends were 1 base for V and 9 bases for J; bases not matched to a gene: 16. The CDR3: CSARGPKGTSVRETQYF. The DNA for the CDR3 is TGCAGTGCTAGAGGGCCGAAAGGGACTAGCGTAAGAGAAACGCAGTATTTT.

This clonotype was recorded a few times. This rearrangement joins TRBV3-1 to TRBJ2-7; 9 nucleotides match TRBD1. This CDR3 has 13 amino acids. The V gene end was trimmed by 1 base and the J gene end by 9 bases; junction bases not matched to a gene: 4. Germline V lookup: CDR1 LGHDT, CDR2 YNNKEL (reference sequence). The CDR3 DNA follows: TGTGCCAGCAGCCAAGGCCGGGACAGGGTGCAGTACTTC. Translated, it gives CASSQGRDRVQYF.

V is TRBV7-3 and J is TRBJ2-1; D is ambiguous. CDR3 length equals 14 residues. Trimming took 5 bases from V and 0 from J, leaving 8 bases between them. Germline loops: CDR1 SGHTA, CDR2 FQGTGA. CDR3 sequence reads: CASSLDRSYNEQFF. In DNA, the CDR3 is TGTGCCAGCAGCCTCGATCGCTCCTACAATGAGCAGTTCTTC.

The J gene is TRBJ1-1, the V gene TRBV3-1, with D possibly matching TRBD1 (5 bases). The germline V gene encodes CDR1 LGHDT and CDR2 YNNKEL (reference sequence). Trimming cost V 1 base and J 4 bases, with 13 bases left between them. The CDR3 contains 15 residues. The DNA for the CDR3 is TGTGCCAGCAGCCAAGCGGGGGGGATTGTCACTGAAGCTTTCTTT. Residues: CASSQAGGIVTEAFF.

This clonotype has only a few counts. The CDR3 protein is CASTPGLALVEQFF. In DNA, the CDR3 is TGTGCCAGCACCCCGGGACTAGCGTTGGTTGAGCAGTTCTTC. The chain couples TRBV3-1 to TRBJ2-1; 10 bases agree with TRBD2. Trimming cost V 7 bases and J 9 bases; bases outside gene matches: 9. CDR3 length: 14 residues. Germline V gene data show CDR1 as LGHDT and CDR2 as YNNKEL (reference sequence).

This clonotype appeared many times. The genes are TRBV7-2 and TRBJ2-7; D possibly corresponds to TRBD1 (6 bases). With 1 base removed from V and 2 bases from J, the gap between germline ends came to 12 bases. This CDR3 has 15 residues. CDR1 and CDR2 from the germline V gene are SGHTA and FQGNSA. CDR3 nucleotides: TGTGCCAGCAGCTTAGTGAACAGGGACGCCTACGAGCAGTACTTC. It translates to CASSLVNRDAYEQYF.

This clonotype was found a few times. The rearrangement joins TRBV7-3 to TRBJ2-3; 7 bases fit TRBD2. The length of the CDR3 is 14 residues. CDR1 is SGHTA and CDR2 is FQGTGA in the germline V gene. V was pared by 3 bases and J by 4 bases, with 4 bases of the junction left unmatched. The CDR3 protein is CASSFGLVSDTQYF. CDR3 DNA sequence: TGTGCCAGCAGCTTTGGACTAGTCTCAGATACGCAGTATTTT.

CDR3 nucleotides: TGCGCCAGCAGCTTGAGTAGCGGGACCCCCTACGAGCAGTACTTC. This sequence encodes CASSLSSGTPYEQYF. The chain employs TRBV5-1 and TRBJ2-7; the match to TRBD2 covers 8 bases. The CDR3 consists of 15 residues. Per the germline V gene, CDR1 is SGHRS and CDR2 is YFSETQ. Trimming removed 1 base from V and 2 bases from J; junction bases left unmatched: 5. Combining the CDR3 with reference TRBV5-1 and TRBJ2-7 gives the whole variable domain KAGVTQTPRYLIKTRGQQVTLSCSPISGHRSVSWYQQTPGQGLQFLFEYFSETQRNKGNFPGRFSGRQFSNSRSEMNVSTLELGDSALYLCASSLSSGTPYEQYFGPGTRLTVT.

CDR3 nucleotides: TGTGCCAGCAGCCAGGTGGGGGTCTCCTACGAGCAGTACTTC. This codes for CASSQVGVSYEQYF. This chain uses TRBV28 with TRBJ2-7, with D possibly being TRBD1 or TRBD2 (5 bases each). V lost 6 bases, J lost 0 bases, and 12 bases lay in between. CDR1 is MDHEN and CDR2 is SYDVKM in the germline V gene. This CDR3 contains 14 residues.

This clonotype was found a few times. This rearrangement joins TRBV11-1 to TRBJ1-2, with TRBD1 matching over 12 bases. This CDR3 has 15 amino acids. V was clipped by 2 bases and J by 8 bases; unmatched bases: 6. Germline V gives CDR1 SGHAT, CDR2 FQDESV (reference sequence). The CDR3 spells CASSLTGQGASGYTF. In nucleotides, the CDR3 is TGTGCCAGCAGCTTAACGGGACAGGGGGCGTCCGGCTACACCTTC.

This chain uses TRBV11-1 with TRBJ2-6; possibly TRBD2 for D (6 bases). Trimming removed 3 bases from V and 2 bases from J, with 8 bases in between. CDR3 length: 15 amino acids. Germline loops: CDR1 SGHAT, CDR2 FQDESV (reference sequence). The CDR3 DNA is TGTGCCAGCAGCTTGCGGGATACTGGGGCCAACGTCCTGACTTTC. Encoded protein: CASSLRDTGANVLTF. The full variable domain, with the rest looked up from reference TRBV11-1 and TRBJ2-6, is EAEVAQSPRYKITEKSQAVAFWCDPISGHATLYWYRQILGQGPELLVQFQDESVVDDSQLPKDRFSAERLKGVDSTLKIQPAELGDSAMYLCASSLRDTGANVLTFGAGSRLTVL.

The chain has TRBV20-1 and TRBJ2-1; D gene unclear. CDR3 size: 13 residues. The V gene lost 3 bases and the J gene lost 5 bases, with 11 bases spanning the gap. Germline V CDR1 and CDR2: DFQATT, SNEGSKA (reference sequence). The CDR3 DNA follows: TGCAGTGCTAGTCGCCGACTCCACAATGAGCAGTTCTTC. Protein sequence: CSASRRLHNEQFF.

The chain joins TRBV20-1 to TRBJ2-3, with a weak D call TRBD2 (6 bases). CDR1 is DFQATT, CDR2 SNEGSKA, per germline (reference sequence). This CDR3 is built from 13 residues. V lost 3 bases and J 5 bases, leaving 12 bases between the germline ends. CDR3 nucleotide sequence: TGCAGTGCTAGGGCTGTCGGGAGAGATACGCAGTATTTT. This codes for CSARAVGRDTQYF.

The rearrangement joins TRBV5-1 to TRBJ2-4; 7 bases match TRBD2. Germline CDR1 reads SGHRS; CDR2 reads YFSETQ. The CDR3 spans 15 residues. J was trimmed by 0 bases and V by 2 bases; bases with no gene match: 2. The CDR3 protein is CASSLAGLAKNIQYF. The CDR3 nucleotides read TGCGCCAGCAGCTTAGCGGGGTTAGCCAAAAACATTCAGTACTTC.

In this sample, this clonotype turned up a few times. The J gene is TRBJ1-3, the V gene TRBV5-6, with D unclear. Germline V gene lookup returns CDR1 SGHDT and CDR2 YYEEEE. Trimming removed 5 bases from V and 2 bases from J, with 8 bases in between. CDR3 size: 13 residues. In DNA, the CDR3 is TGTGCCAGCAGGGGAACGGCTGGAAACACCATATATTTT. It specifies CASRGTAGNTIYF. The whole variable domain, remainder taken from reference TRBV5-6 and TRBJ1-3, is DAGVTQSPTHLIKTRGQQVTLRCSPKSGHDTVSWYQQALGQGPQFIFQYYEEEERQRGNFPDRFSGHQFPNYSSELNVNALLLGDSALYLCASRGTAGNTIYFGEGSWLTVV.

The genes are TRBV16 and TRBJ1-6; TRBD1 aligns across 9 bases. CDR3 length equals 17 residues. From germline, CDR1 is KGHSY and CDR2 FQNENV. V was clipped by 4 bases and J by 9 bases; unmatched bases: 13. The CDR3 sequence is CASSPWGTGTATSPLHF. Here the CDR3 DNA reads TGTGCCAGCAGCCCGTGGGGGACAGGGACGGCTACTTCACCCCTCCACTTT.

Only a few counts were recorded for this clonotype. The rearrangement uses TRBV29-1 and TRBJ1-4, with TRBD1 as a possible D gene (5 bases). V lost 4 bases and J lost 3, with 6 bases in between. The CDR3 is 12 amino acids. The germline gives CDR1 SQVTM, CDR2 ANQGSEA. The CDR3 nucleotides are TGCAGCGTTGCGGGGGCTAATGAAAAACTGTTTTTT. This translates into CSVAGANEKLFF.

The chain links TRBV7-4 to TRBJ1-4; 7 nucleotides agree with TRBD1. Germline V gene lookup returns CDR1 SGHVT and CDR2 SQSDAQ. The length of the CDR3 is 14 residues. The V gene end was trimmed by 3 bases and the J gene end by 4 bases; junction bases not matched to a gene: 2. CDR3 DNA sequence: TGTGCCAGCAGCTTCGGGACAGATAATGAAAAACTGTTTTTT. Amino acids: CASSFGTDNEKLFF.

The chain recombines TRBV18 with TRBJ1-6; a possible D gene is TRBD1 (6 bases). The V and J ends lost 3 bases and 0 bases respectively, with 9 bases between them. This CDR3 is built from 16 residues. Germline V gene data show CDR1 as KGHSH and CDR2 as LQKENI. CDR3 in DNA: TGTGCCAGCTCACCCCAGGGGAGCTCCTATAATTCACCCCTCCACTTT. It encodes CASSPQGSSYNSPLHF.